This passage covers 2 T cell receptor beta chains from one sample sequenced in a study of T-cell reconstitution after alpha-beta-depleted transplantation in children. This sample's TCRbeta library carried unique molecular identifier barcodes. TCRdb called the PCR reads again in MiXCR, with one record for every CDR3 protein. This sample has 300,000 to 400,000 distinct CDR3 sequences, with around 15% found just once. The specimen comprised PBMCs, mostly from graft donor cells, sampled 360 days after TCRalphabeta/CD19-depleted stem cell transplant. Receptors originate from a male patient aged 2-15 years who had a stem cell transplant for acute lymphoblastic leukemia, so the T cells may come from the graft donor.

J is TRBJ1-5 and V is TRBV20-1; TRBD1 agrees at 7 bases. CDR1 is DFQATT, CDR2 SNEGSKA, per germline (reference sequence). Trimming removed 0 bases from V and 4 bases from J; junction bases left unmatched: 9. The CDR3 is made up of 16 amino acids. The CDR3 loop reads CSAREGRQGGNQPQHF. As DNA, the CDR3 is TGCAGTGCTAGAGAAGGGAGACAGGGAGGTAATCAGCCCCAGCATTTT.

The chain carries TRBV4-2 and TRBJ2-5, with 8 bases that match TRBD1. Germline CDR1 is LGHNA and CDR2 is YNFKEQ. The junction had 10 bases not matched to a gene; V was cut back by 0 bases and J by 4 bases. CDR3 length: 17 amino acids. The DNA of the CDR3 is TGTGCCAGCAGCCAAGACTGGACAGGGTTAAGTGGAGAGACCCAGTACTTC. Protein: CASSQDWTGLSGETQYF.